The 27 T cell receptor beta chains reported below all come from one sample, sequenced in a study of blood T cell repertoires in COVID-19. Using immunoSEQ multiplex PCR, the repertoire was profiled, and TCRdb retains in-frame clones only, with some absent. This sample has over 45,000 clones, with about 88% found just once. The sequencing input was peripheral blood. Receptors were obtained from a man aged 50-60 years with active COVID-19.

This clone was counted once. The gene calls are TRBV19 and TRBJ1-5, with 10 bases aligning to TRBD1. The CDR3 has 15 amino acids. V dropped 6 bases and J dropped 7; count of bases not matched to a gene: 9. CDR1 LNHDA and CDR2 SQIVND come from the germline V gene (reference sequence). For the CDR3, the DNA is TGTGCCAGTAGACGCGCAGGACAGGGGGTCCAGCCCCAGCATTTT. This sequence encodes CASRRAGQGVQPQHF.

With respect to this clone: The junction and the germline gene differ at one end; a read error may be behind it. The genes are TRBV5-6 and TRBJ1-5; maybe TRBD1 (6 bases). Germline V gene sequence: CDR1 SGHDT, CDR2 YYEEEE. The CDR3 is made up of 11 amino acids. This chain's CDR3 is CASSLGGGRGF. As DNA, the CDR3 is TGTGCCAGCAGCTTGGGCGGGGGCCGAGGTTTT.

This chain uses TRBV9 with TRBJ2-7, with 8 nucleotides matching TRBD2. The CDR3 loop spans 16 amino acids. In germline, CDR1 is SGDLS, CDR2 YYNGEE. The J segment lost 2 bases and the V segment lost 3 bases, leaving 10 bases of the junction unmatched. The CDR3 DNA sequence: TGTGCCAGCAGCGCCGCGAGCGGGGGCAAAGCCTACGAGCAGTACTTC. This encodes CASSAASGGKAYEQYF.

This clone was seen a single time. The chain couples TRBV9 to TRBJ2-3, with TRBD1 as a possible D gene (6 bases). Per germline, CDR1 SGDLS and CDR2 YYNGEE. Trimming left V 4 bases short and J 2 bases short, with 14 bases between. The CDR3 loop spans 15 amino acids. The DNA of the CDR3 is TGTGCCAGCAGCTCTCCAGGGGACCCCACAGATACGCAGTATTTT. This sequence encodes CASSSPGDPTDTQYF.

The V call is TRBV5-6, the J call TRBJ1-5; a weak D match, TRBD1 (5 bases). The CDR3 has 15 amino acids. The germline CDR1 and CDR2 sequences are SGHDT and YYEEEE. Trimming removed 0 bases from V and 2 bases from J, with 9 bases in between. This CDR3 reads CASSLGGDRNQPQHF. The CDR3 DNA follows: TGTGCCAGCAGCTTGGGGGGGGATCGCAATCAGCCCCAGCATTTT.

The CDR3 reads CASSSRLENEQFF. The CDR3 DNA reads as TGTGCCAGCAGCTCCCGTTTGGAGAATGAGCAGTTCTTC. V is TRBV7-8 and J is TRBJ2-1; D uncertain. Germline loops: CDR1 SGHVS, CDR2 FQNEAQ. The CDR3 is 13 amino acids. The V end lost 4 bases, the J end lost 7 bases, and 11 bases lay between the germline ends. The variable domain in full, completed from reference TRBV7-8 and TRBJ2-1, reads GAGVSQSPRYKVAKRGQDVALRCDPISGHVSLFWYQQALGQGPEFLTYFQNEAQLDKSGLPSDRFFAERPEGSVSTLKIQRTQQEDSAVYLCASSSRLENEQFFGPGTRLTVL.

This clone was picked up a small number of times. The chain has TRBV4-1 and TRBJ1-6; no clear D gene. Trimming took 1 base from V and 0 from J, leaving 10 bases between them. Looked up from germline, CDR1 is MGHRA and CDR2 is YSYEKL. The CDR3 is 17 amino acids. In DNA, the CDR3 is TGCGCCAGCAGCCAAGCAGCACGGAGCTCCTATAATTCACCCCTCCACTTT. Its protein is CASSQAARSSYNSPLHF.

The rearrangement joins TRBV4-3 to TRBJ1-5; 8 nucleotides match TRBD1. Germline values: CDR1 LGHNA, CDR2 YSLEER. J gave up 6 bases and V 4 bases, and 11 bases lay outside the gene matches. The CDR3 extends over 16 amino acids. CDR3 sequence reads: CASSPRLDRVGQPQHF. The DNA of the CDR3 is TGCGCCAGCAGCCCCCGTTTGGACAGGGTGGGTCAGCCCCAGCATTTT.

The chain employs TRBV11-2 and TRBJ2-1; 8 bases line up with TRBD2. Germline loops: CDR1 SGHAT, CDR2 FQNNGV. Trimming removed 1 base from V and 10 bases from J; junction bases left unmatched: 12. The CDR3 extends over 16 amino acids. In DNA form, the CDR3 reads TGTGCCAGCAGCTTAGTTGAGAGTAGCGGGGTTTTAGAGCAGTTCTTC. Translated, it gives CASSLVESSGVLEQFF. The variable domain in full, completed from reference TRBV11-2 and TRBJ2-1, reads EAGVAQSPRYKIIEKRQSVAFWCNPISGHATLYWYQQILGQGPKLLIQFQNNGVVDDSQLPKDRFSAERLKGVDSTLKIQPAKLEDSAVYLCASSLVESSGVLEQFFGPGTRLTVL.

V usage is TRBV5-1 and J usage is TRBJ2-1; maybe TRBD2 (6 bases). This CDR3 spans 16 amino acids. V was clipped by 0 bases and J by 0 bases, with 10 bases between them. CDR1 and CDR2 from the germline V gene are SGHRS and YFSETQ. CDR3 in amino acids: CASSLGALASYNEQFF. The CDR3 coding sequence is TGCGCCAGCAGCTTGGGGGCACTAGCCTCCTACAATGAGCAGTTCTTC. The variable domain in full, with the rest retrieved from reference TRBV5-1 and TRBJ2-1, is KAGVTQTPRYLIKTRGQQVTLSCSPISGHRSVSWYQQTPGQGLQFLFEYFSETQRNKGNFPGRFSGRQFSNSRSEMNVSTLELGDSALYLCASSLGALASYNEQFFGPGTRLTVL.

The chain carries TRBV6-5 and TRBJ1-5, with 11 bases matching TRBD1. CDR1 is MNHEY, CDR2 SVGAGI, per germline. The CDR3 loop spans 15 amino acids. V lost 8 bases to trimming and J lost 7 bases; unmatched junction nucleotides: 10. DNA for the CDR3: TGTGCCAGCTTCGAAGGACAGGGGGCTGGACAGCCCCAGCATTTT. Amino acids: CASFEGQGAGQPQHF.

This chain links TRBV5-1 with TRBJ1-6; tentatively, D is TRBD1 (5 bases). The germline V gene has CDR1 SGHRS and CDR2 YFSETQ. The germline V and J ends were trimmed by 5 bases and 6 bases, with 12 bases remaining between them. The CDR3 runs 14 residues. CDR3 protein: CASRPTETNSPLHF. The DNA for the CDR3 is TGCGCCAGCAGGCCGACAGAGACTAATTCACCCCTCCACTTT.

The CDR3 DNA reads as TGCAGCGTTGGTCGGGACTCTGGGGCCAACGTCCTGACTTTC. It yields the protein CSVGRDSGANVLTF. This chain links TRBV29-1 with TRBJ2-6, with a possible D match to TRBD2 (5 bases). Germline CDR1 and CDR2: SQVTM and ANQGSEA. The CDR3 totals 14 residues. The ends were cut back, 4 bases at V and 0 bases at J, with 7 bases in the middle.

The rearrangement links TRBV11-3 to TRBJ2-1; the match to TRBD1 covers 7 bases. V trimming: 4 bases; J trimming: 5 bases; junction bases outside the gene matches: 2. The V gene's germline CDR1 is SGHNT and CDR2 YENEEA. The CDR3 is made up of 13 amino acids. The CDR3 is CASSYDRDNEQFF. The CDR3 region has the DNA TGTGCCAGCAGCTACGACAGGGACAATGAGCAGTTCTTC.

The chain uses TRBV28 and TRBJ2-5; D unclear. Germline values: CDR1 MDHEN, CDR2 SYDVKM. The CDR3 loop spans 13 amino acids. The V end was cut by 3 bases, the J end by 4 bases, with 9 bases between. CDR3 sequence reads: CASSFLPGETQYF. In DNA form, the CDR3 reads TGTGCCAGCAGTTTCCTGCCGGGAGAGACCCAGTACTTC.

The rearrangement links TRBV5-8 to TRBJ1-4; possible D gene TRBD1, 5 bases. The V end was cut by 2 bases, the J end by 6 bases, with 11 bases between. CDR3 length: 14 residues. Germline V CDR1 and CDR2: SGHTS, YDEGEE. Written as DNA, the CDR3 is TGTGCCAGCAGCTTCGGGCAGGGCCATGAAAAACTGTTTTTT. Translated: CASSFGQGHEKLFF.

The chain recombines TRBV6-6 with TRBJ2-7; D ambiguous. Trimming stripped 7 bases from V and 7 bases from J, with 17 bases between. Germline values: CDR1 MNHNY, CDR2 SVGAGI (reference sequence). The CDR3 contains 13 residues. In DNA form, the CDR3 reads TGTGCCAGCACCTACCGTTGGTCTCGGGAGCAGTACTTC. Translated, it gives CASTYRWSREQYF.

This sequence joins TRBV6-6 and TRBJ2-7; D unclear. V lost 2 bases and J 6 bases, leaving 11 bases between the germline ends. Germline V gene lookup returns CDR1 MNHNY and CDR2 SVGAGI (reference sequence). The CDR3 totals 13 residues. CDR3 in DNA: TGTGCCAGCAGTTACCCGGGTTTAGGCGAGCAGTACTTC. This sequence encodes CASSYPGLGEQYF.

The chain couples TRBV7-9 to TRBJ2-6; possible D gene TRBD2, 5 bases. The CDR3 runs to 16 residues. The germline CDR1 and CDR2 sequences are SEHNR and FQNEAQ (reference sequence). Trimming removed 5 bases from V and 0 bases from J, with 11 bases in between. For the CDR3, the DNA is TGTGCCAGCAGCCCAGGACTGATCTCTGGGGCCAACGTCCTGACTTTC. Encoded protein: CASSPGLISGANVLTF.

The V gene is TRBV28, the J gene TRBJ2-7; 8 bases are a match to TRBD1. Trimming took 4 bases from V and 7 from J; bases not matched to a gene: 12. CDR1 is MDHEN, CDR2 SYDVKM, per germline. The CDR3 is made up of 15 amino acids. This chain's CDR3 is CASSSLRQGAREQYF. DNA of the CDR3: TGTGCCAGCAGTTCTCTCCGGCAGGGGGCTAGGGAGCAGTACTTC.

The CDR3 nucleotides read TGTGCCAGCAGCTTGGAACAGGGGGTATACGAGCAGTACTTC. Encoded protein: CASSLEQGVYEQYF. The chain uses TRBV5-4 and TRBJ2-7; 8 bases agree with TRBD1. V shed 0 bases and J 4 bases; nucleotides not matched to a gene: 3. The CDR3 sequence is 14 residues long. CDR1 and CDR2 (germline): SGHNT, YYREEE (reference sequence).

This clone was recorded a few times. V and J are TRBV6-5 and TRBJ1-1, with D uncertain. CDR1 is MNHEY, CDR2 SVGAGI, per germline. The V end was cut by 7 bases, the J end by 3 bases, with 15 bases between. The CDR3 contains 14 residues. CDR3 residues: CASTRWNGYTEAFF. The CDR3 region has the DNA TGTGCCAGCACCCGCTGGAACGGGTACACTGAAGCTTTCTTT.

The V call is TRBV5-1, the J call TRBJ1-1; D remains unclear. Trimming pared 4 bases from V and 1 base from J, leaving 8 bases between. Germline loops: CDR1 SGHRS, CDR2 YFSETQ. There are 13 residues in the CDR3. Written as DNA, the CDR3 is TGCGCCAGCAGCCAGGCTCAGAACACTGAAGCTTTCTTT. As protein: CASSQAQNTEAFF.

This clone was seen a handful of times. This sequence joins TRBV15 and TRBJ2-7; D perhaps matches TRBD1 (6 bases). The CDR3 extends over 14 amino acids. Germline CDR1 reads LNHNV; CDR2 reads YYDKDF (reference sequence). V was trimmed by 5 bases and J by 4 bases, leaving 15 bases between them. CDR3 region: CATSAQGFLYEQYF. The CDR3 DNA reads as TGTGCCACCAGCGCACAGGGCTTTCTTTACGAGCAGTACTTC.

CDR3 DNA sequence: TGTGCCAGCAAACTTCGAAATTCACCCCTCCACTTT. Encoded protein: CASKLRNSPLHF. V usage is TRBV6-5 and J usage is TRBJ1-6; D gene ambiguous. CDR1 MNHEY and CDR2 SVGAGI come from the germline V gene. Trimming removed 7 bases at V and 7 bases at J, with 8 bases between. The CDR3 is made up of 12 amino acids.

The CDR3 region is CASSLGYALGRNEQFF. CDR3 nucleotides: TGCGCCAGCAGCTTGGGGTATGCTCTCGGGAGGAATGAGCAGTTCTTC. J is TRBJ2-1 and V is TRBV5-1; 7 positions agree with TRBD2. Trimming at V came to 0 bases and at J to 7 bases, leaving 10 bases not matched to a gene. This CDR3 comprises 16 residues. Germline loops: CDR1 SGHRS, CDR2 YFSETQ.

This clone was detected once. V and J are TRBV20-1 and TRBJ2-7; 8 positions agree with TRBD2. This CDR3 has 15 amino acids. The germline V gene has CDR1 DFQATT and CDR2 SNEGSKA (reference sequence). The ends lost 3 bases at V and 0 bases at J; junction bases unmatched: 7. The CDR3 loop is CSASETGLDSYEQYF. The DNA for the CDR3 is TGCAGTGCTAGTGAAACGGGACTAGACTCCTACGAGCAGTACTTC.